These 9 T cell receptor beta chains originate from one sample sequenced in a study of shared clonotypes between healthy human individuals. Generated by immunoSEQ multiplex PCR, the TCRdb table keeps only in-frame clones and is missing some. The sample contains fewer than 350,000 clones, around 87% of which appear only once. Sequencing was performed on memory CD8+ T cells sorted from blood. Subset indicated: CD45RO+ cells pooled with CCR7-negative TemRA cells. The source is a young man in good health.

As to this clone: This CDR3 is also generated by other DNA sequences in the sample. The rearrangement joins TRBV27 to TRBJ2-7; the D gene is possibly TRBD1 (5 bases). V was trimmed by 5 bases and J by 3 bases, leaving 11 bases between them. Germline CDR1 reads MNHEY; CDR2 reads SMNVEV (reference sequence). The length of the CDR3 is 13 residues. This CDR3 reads CASSVQGLYEQYF. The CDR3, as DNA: TGTGCCAGCAGTGTTCAGGGTCTCTACGAGCAGTACTTC.

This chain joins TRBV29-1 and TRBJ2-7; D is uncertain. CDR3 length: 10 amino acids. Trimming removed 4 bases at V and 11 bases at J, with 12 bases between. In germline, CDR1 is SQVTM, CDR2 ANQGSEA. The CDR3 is CSVAKGQKYF. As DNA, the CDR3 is TGCAGCGTTGCTAAAGGTCAGAAGTACTTC.

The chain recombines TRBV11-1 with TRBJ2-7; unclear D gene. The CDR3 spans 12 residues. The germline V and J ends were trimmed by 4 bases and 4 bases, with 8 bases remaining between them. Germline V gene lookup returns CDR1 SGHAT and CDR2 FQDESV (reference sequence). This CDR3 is CASSSIPYEQYF. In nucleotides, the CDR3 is TGTGCCAGCAGCTCCATCCCTTACGAGCAGTACTTC.

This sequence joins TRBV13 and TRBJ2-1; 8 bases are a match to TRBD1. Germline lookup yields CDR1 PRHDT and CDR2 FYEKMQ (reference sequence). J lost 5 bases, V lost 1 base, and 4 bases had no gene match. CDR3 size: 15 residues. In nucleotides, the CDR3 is TGTGCCAGCAGCTTAGCCGCGACAGGGGACAATGAGCAGTTCTTC. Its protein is CASSLAATGDNEQFF. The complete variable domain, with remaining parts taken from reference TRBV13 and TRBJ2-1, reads AAGVIQSPRHLIKEKRETATLKCYPIPRHDTVYWYQQGPGQDPQFLISFYEKMQSDKGSIPDRFSAQQFSDYHSELNMSSLELGDSALYFCASSLAATGDNEQFFGPGTRLTVL.

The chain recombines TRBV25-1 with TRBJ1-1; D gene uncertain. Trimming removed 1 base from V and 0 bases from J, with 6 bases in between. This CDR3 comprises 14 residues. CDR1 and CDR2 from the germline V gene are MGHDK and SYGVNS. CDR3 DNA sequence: TGTGCCAGCAGTGAATTAGGGTTGAACACTGAAGCTTTCTTT. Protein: CASSELGLNTEAFF.

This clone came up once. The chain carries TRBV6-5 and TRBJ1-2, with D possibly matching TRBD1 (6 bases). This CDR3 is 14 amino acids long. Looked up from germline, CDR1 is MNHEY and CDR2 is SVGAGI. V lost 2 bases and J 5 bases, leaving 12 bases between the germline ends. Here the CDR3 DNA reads TGTGCCAGCAGTTACGGGGGGCGAAGGTATGGCTACACCTTC. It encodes CASSYGGRRYGYTF.

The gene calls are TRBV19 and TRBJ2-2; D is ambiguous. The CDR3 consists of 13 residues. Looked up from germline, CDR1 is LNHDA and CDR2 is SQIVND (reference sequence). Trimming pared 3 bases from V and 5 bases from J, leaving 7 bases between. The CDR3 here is CASSILRTGELFF. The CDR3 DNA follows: TGTGCCAGTAGTATTCTGCGGACCGGGGAGCTGTTTTTT.

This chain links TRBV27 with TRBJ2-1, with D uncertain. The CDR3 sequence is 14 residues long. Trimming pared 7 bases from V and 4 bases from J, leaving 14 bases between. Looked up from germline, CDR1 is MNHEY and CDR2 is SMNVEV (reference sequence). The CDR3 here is CASTPTGSYNEQFF. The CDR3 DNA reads TGTGCCAGCACCCCGACCGGGTCTTACAATGAGCAGTTCTTC.

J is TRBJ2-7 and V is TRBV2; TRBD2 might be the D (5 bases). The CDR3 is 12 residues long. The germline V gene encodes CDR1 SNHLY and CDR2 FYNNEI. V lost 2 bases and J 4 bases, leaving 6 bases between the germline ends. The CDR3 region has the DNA TGTGCCAGCAGTGAATGGGAGTACGAGCAGTACTTC. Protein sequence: CASSEWEYEQYF.